This T cell receptor (beta chain) comes out of a study of blood T cell repertoires in COVID-19. Turning to the study itself: COVID-19 samples, acute and convalescent, were from the United States, Italy and Spain. T cells, B-cell-depleted T cells, or PBMCs supplied cDNA or gDNA.

TCRdb's table, derived via immunoSEQ multiplex PCR, lists solely in-frame clones and lacks some. The sample lists around 250,000 clones, about 90% occurring once. The TCR was taken from a woman between 70 and 85 years old with COVID-19, enrolled during active disease. Sequences were obtained from peripheral blood.

CDR3 residues: CASFYPNGGSYEQYF. The CDR3 DNA reads as TGTGCCAGCTTTTACCCAAACGGGGGCTCCTACGAGCAGTACTTC. This chain uses TRBV6-5 with TRBJ2-7; a possible D gene is TRBD2 (6 bases). V gave up 8 bases and J gave up 0 bases, with 17 bases separating them. The CDR3 spans 15 residues. Germline V gene lookup returns CDR1 MNHEY and CDR2 SVGAGI.